This TCR beta chain emerged from a study of blood T cell repertoires in COVID-19. The germline V gene encodes CDR1 SGDLS and CDR2 YYNGEE. Unmatched junction bases numbered 8, after V lost 4 bases and J lost 2 bases. CDR3 length: 15 residues. Methods used by the authors: The authors estimated nucleated cell counts from reference gene primer amplification. TCRdb's table, derived via immunoSEQ multiplex PCR, lists solely in-frame clones and lacks some. That table is the source of V, J and clone size, and D and trimming were worked out from the DNA. Counted here are about 180,000 clones, around 83% occurring once; the ten biggest clones make up approximately 6.2%.

The sequence came from a man aged 35 to 55 who had recovered from COVID-19. What was sequenced was PBMCs or T cells enriched from blood (not recorded which). The J gene is TRBJ2-7, the V gene TRBV9; 8 nucleotides align to TRBD1. The CDR3, as DNA: TGTGCCAGCAGCCCCCGGCAGGGGGCCACCTACGAGCAGTACTTC. Translation: CASSPRQGATYEQYF.